These T cell receptor beta chains were read from a single sample in a study of radiotherapy plus CTLA-4 blockade in lung cancer. Profiled with immunoSEQ multiplex PCR; TCRdb holds only in-frame clones, not every one. The sample consists of roughly 130,000 clones, approximately 90% of them appearing once. The specimen was peripheral blood, collected from a patient treated with radiotherapy plus ipilimumab. These receptors were obtained from a human donor with non-small cell lung cancer that progressed on radiotherapy plus ipilimumab. The CDR3 runs from the conserved cysteine through the conserved F or W. Fields, in order: D gene, J gene, clone size, V gene, CDR3 protein, CDR3 DNA. The D gene is left open where the match is weak. Clone size appears in some rows only: once, few, many, or a class for an expanded clone.

TRBD2	TRBJ2-5	.	TRBV9	CASSVGGLGETQYF	TGTGCCAGCAGCGTAGGTGGACTAGGAGAGACCCAGTACTTC
TRBD1	TRBJ2-7	.	TRBV20-1	CSAKTGHEQYF	TGCAGTGCAAAGACAGGGCACGAGCAGTACTTC
TRBD1	TRBJ2-5	.	TRBV7-9	CASSIPSTGGRQETQYF	TGTGCCAGCAGCATACCTTCGACAGGGGGGAGACAAGAGACCCAGTACTTC
TRBD2	TRBJ2-1	.	TRBV7-3	CASSLNGLAGENEQFF	TGTGCCAGCAGCTTAAATGGCCTAGCGGGAGAAAATGAGCAGTTCTTC
.	TRBJ1-1	.	TRBV4-2	CASSGRGGRVDTEAFF	TGTGCCAGCAGCGGGAGGGGCGGGCGGGTGGACACTGAAGCTTTCTTT
TRBD1	TRBJ1-3	.	TRBV9	CASSSGQGNGNTIYF	TGTGCCAGCAGCAGCGGACAGGGGAACGGAAACACCATATATTTT
.	TRBJ2-7	.	TRBV11-2	CASSRPTGYTYEQYF	TGTGCCAGCAGCCGACCCACGGGTTATACCTACGAGCAGTACTTC
TRBD2	TRBJ2-1	.	TRBV7-2	CASSPAGGSFNEQFF	TGTGCCAGCAGCCCCGCGGGAGGGTCATTCAATGAGCAGTTCTTC
.	TRBJ1-1	once	TRBV18	CASSSGFRRTEAFF	TGTGCCAGCTCCTCAGGGTTTCGGAGGACTGAAGCTTTCTTT
.	TRBJ1-1	few	TRBV6-6	CASSYGSGGRAEAFF	TGTGCCAGCAGTTACGGCAGTGGGGGTAGAGCTGAAGCTTTCTTT
TRBD2	TRBJ2-2	.	TRBV28	CASSLLGGGKATGELFF	TGTGCCAGCAGTTTACTTGGCGGGGGAAAGGCCACCGGGGAGCTGTTTTTT
.	TRBJ2-1	.	TRBV6-1	CASSPEDGTYNEQFF	TGTGCCAGCAGCCCGGAAGATGGGACCTACAATGAGCAGTTCTTC
.	TRBJ2-7	.	TRBV6-5	CASRRGIGEGYEQYF	TGTGCCAGCAGAAGGGGGATAGGGGAAGGGTACGAGCAGTACTTC
TRBD1	TRBJ1-2	.	TRBV27	CASSFGPDRGDDGYTF	TGTGCCAGCAGTTTCGGCCCGGACAGGGGGGACGATGGCTACACCTTC
.	TRBJ1-2	.	TRBV5-1	CASSTDGTYGYTF	TGCGCCAGCAGCACCGACGGTACCTATGGCTACACCTTC
TRBD2	TRBJ2-5	once	TRBV5-4	CASSFGTSGMGGETQYF	TGTGCCAGCAGCTTCGGGACTAGCGGGATGGGTGGGGAGACCCAGTACTTC
.	TRBJ2-1	.	TRBV11-2	CASSLAGPSNEQFF	TGTGCCAGCAGTTTGGCGGGTCCGTCAAATGAGCAGTTCTTC
TRBD2	TRBJ2-2	.	TRBV6-4	CASSVLAGESGELFF	TGTGCCAGCAGTGTTCTAGCGGGAGAATCTGGGGAGCTGTTTTTT